This T cell receptor (beta chain) emerged from a study of cytomegalovirus exposure and HLA in healthy donors. There are a few counts of this clone. The antigen remains unidentified. A multiplex PCR was run with 60 Vbeta primers and 13 Jbeta primers. Generated by immunoSEQ multiplex PCR, the TCRdb table keeps only in-frame clones and is missing some. The table has fewer than 130,000 clones, less than 75% seen once. Findings of the study overall: TCR sequences were mostly rare, though some public TCRs occurred in many donors.

The CDR3 has 17 residues. The V gene end was trimmed by 3 bases and the J gene end by 4 bases; junction bases not matched to a gene: 5. The germline V gene encodes CDR1 SEHNR and CDR2 FQNEAQ (reference sequence). This receptor was obtained from a man aged 35 to 55 in good health and CMV-seropositive. The sequenced sample consisted of PBMCs. The gene calls are TRBV7-9 and TRBJ2-6, with 11 bases fitting TRBD1. In nucleotides, the CDR3 is TGTGCCAGCAGCTTCGGGACAGGGGGATCCGGGGCCAACGTCCTGACTTTC. Protein: CASSFGTGGSGANVLTF. The whole variable domain, filled in from reference TRBV7-9 and TRBJ2-6, reads DTGVSQNPRHKITKRGQNVTFRCDPISEHNRLYWYRQTLGQGPEFLTYFQNEAQLEKSRLLSDRFSAERPKGSFSTLEIQRTEQGDSAMYLCASSFGTGGSGANVLTFGAGSRLTVL.